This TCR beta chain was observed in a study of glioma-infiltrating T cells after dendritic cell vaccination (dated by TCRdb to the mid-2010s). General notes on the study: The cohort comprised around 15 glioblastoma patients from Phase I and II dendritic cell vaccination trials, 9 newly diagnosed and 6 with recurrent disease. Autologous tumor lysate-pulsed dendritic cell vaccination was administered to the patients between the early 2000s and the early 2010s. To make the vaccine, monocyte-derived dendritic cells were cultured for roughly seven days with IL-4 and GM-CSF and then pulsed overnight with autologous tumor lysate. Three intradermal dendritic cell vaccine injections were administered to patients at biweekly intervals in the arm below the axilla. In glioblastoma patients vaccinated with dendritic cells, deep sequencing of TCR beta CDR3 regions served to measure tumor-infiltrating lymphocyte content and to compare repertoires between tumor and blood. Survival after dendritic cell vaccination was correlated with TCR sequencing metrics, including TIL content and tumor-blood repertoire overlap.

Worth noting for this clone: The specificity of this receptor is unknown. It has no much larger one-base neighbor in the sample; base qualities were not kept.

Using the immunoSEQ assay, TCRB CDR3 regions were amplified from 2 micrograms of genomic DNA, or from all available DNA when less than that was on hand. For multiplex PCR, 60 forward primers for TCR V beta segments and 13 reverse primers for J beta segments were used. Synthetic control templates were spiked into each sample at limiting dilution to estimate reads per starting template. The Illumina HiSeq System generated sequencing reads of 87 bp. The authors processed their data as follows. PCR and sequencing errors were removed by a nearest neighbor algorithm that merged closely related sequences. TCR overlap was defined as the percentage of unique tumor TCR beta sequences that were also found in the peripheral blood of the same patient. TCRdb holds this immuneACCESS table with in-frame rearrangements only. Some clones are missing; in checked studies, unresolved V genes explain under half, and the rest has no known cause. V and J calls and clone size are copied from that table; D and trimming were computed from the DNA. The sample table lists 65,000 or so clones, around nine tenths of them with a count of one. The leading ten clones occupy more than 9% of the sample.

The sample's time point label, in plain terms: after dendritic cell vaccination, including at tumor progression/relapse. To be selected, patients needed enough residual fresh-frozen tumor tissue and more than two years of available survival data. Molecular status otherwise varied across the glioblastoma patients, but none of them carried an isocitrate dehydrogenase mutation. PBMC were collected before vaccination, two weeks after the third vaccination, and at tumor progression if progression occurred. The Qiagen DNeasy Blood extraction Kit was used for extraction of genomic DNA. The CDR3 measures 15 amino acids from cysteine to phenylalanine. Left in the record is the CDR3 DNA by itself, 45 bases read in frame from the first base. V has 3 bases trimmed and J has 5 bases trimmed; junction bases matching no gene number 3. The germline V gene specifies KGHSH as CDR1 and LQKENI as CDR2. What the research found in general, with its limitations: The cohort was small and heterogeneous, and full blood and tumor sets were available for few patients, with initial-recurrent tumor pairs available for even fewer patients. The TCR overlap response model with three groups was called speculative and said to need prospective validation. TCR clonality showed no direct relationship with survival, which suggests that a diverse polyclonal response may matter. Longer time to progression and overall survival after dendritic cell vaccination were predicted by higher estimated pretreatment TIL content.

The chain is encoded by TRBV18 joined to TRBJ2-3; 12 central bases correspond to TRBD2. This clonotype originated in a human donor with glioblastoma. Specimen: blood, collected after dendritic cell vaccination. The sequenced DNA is TGTGCCAGCTCACCTACTAGCGGGAGGCAAGATACGCAGTATTTT. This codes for CASSPTSGRQDTQYF.